The next 27 T cell receptor beta chains were all read from a single sample in a study of T cell responses to AZD1222 COVID-19 vaccine. Libraries were prepared by immunoSEQ multiplex PCR; TCRdb keeps only in-frame clonotypes and omits some of them. This table holds about 29,000 clones, 93% found once. This specimen consisted of peripheral blood, obtained on day 0 of AZD1222 vaccination. The source is an adult in good health.

This rearrangement joins TRBV19 to TRBJ2-2, with TRBD2 identical over 11 bases. Trimming took 7 bases from V and 7 from J; bases not matched to a gene: 17. Germline V lookup: CDR1 LNHDA, CDR2 SQIVND (reference sequence). This CDR3 contains 18 residues. DNA for the CDR3: TGTGCCAGTAACCGACAGGGCGGTAGCGGGAGGGATGGCGGGGAGCTGTTTTTT. This gives the protein CASNRQGGSGRDGGELFF. Using reference TRBV19 and TRBJ2-2 for the parts outside the CDR3, the full variable domain is DGGITQSPKYLFRKEGQNVTLSCEQNLNHDAMYWYRQDPGQGLRLIYYSQIVNDFQKGDIAEGYSVSREKKESFPLTVTSAQKNPTAFYLCASNRQGGSGRDGGELFFGEGSRLTVL.

The V call is TRBV4-3, the J call TRBJ1-2; tentatively, D is TRBD1 (5 bases). The germline V gene encodes CDR1 LGHNA and CDR2 YSLEER. The CDR3 contains 17 residues. Trimming pared 0 bases from V and 4 bases from J, leaving 18 bases between. CDR3 protein: CASSQDRWAGNFYGYTF. The CDR3 DNA reads TGCGCCAGCAGCCAAGATAGATGGGCAGGGAATTTCTATGGCTACACCTTC.

The chain is built from TRBV28 and TRBJ2-7, with a tentative D call TRBD1 (6 bases). The CDR3 has 14 amino acids. Trimming took off 6 bases at V and 5 bases at J, with 17 bases between the two ends. Looked up from germline, CDR1 is MDHEN and CDR2 is SYDVKM. The CDR3 DNA follows: TGTGCCAGCAGCCCCCCAACAGGGCTCCACGAGCAGTACTTC. Amino acids: CASSPPTGLHEQYF.

CDR3 in amino acids: CASSSGLDTDTQYF. As DNA, the CDR3 is TGTGCCAGCAGTTCGGGACTAGACACAGATACGCAGTATTTT. The chain is built from TRBV5-4 and TRBJ2-3; 8 bases match TRBD2. The CDR3 covers 14 residues. CDR1 SGHNT and CDR2 YYREEE come from the germline V gene (reference sequence). J lost 2 bases, V lost 5 bases, and 4 bases had no gene match.

Here the CDR3 reads CASSPRTSAEREQYF. The CDR3 coding sequence is TGTGCCAGCAGCCCGAGGACTAGCGCCGAAAGGGAGCAGTACTTC. The rearrangement uses TRBV7-2 and TRBJ2-7; 9 positions match TRBD2. The germline V gene encodes CDR1 SGHTA and CDR2 FQGNSA. CDR3 length: 15 residues. The ends lost 5 bases at V and 7 bases at J; junction bases unmatched: 12.

The chain links TRBV5-5 to TRBJ2-2, with TRBD2 matching over 14 bases. This CDR3 has 18 residues. CDR1 is SGHKS, CDR2 YYEKEE, per germline (reference sequence). The ends lost 6 bases at V and 0 bases at J; junction bases unmatched: 7. The CDR3 here is CASTKWTSGRPNTGELFF. The DNA of the CDR3 is TGTGCCAGCACCAAGTGGACTAGCGGGAGGCCGAACACCGGGGAGCTGTTTTTT.

The CDR3 protein is CASSLGSRGISPLHF. CDR3 bases: TGTGCCAGCAGCTTAGGTTCCAGGGGGATCTCACCCCTCCACTTT. The chain joins TRBV7-6 to TRBJ1-6; TRBD1 matches 7 bases. J lost 10 bases, V lost 1 base, and 7 bases had no gene match. Germline CDR1 SGHVS, CDR2 FNYEAQ. The CDR3 is 15 residues long.

The chain uses TRBV14 and TRBJ2-1; the D is unclear. V was shortened by 1 base and J by 0 bases, with 4 bases between the two germline ends. This CDR3 contains 14 residues. Germline V gives CDR1 SGHDN, CDR2 FVKESK. CDR3 region: CASSQGVSYNEQFF. CDR3 DNA sequence: TGTGCCAGCAGCCAAGGGGTCTCCTACAATGAGCAGTTCTTC.

The genes are TRBV4-1 and TRBJ2-7; 11 bases map to TRBD2. Germline CDR1 is MGHRA and CDR2 is YSYEKL. The CDR3 consists of 17 residues. V lost 5 bases to trimming and J lost 2 bases; unmatched junction nucleotides: 11. The CDR3 DNA is TGCGCCAGCAGCTCCCACCCTCTAGCGGGAGGTACCTACGAGCAGTACTTC. Amino acids: CASSSHPLAGGTYEQYF.

The chain employs TRBV7-9 and TRBJ2-1; no clear D. Trimming stripped 3 bases from V and 5 bases from J, with 8 bases between. The CDR3 extends over 13 amino acids. Germline CDR1 SEHNR, CDR2 FQNEAQ (reference sequence). CDR3 region: CASSLYSHNEQFF. The CDR3 nucleotides are TGTGCCAGCAGCTTGTATAGTCACAATGAGCAGTTCTTC.

This chain uses TRBV27 with TRBJ1-2, with D unclear. This CDR3 is built from 13 residues. Per germline, CDR1 MNHEY and CDR2 SMNVEV (reference sequence). V was shortened by 2 bases and J by 4 bases, with 8 bases between the two germline ends. CDR3 sequence: CASSLKGSYGYTF. CDR3 bases: TGTGCCAGCAGTTTAAAGGGCTCCTATGGCTACACCTTC.

The sample holds one count of this clone. V usage is TRBV7-9 and J usage is TRBJ2-7; the D is unclear. Trimming took off 4 bases at V and 1 base at J, with 11 bases between the two ends. Germline values: CDR1 SEHNR, CDR2 FQNEAQ (reference sequence). The CDR3 is 14 residues long. The CDR3 loop reads CASSSPWLSYEQYF. In DNA, the CDR3 is TGTGCCAGCAGCTCCCCTTGGCTTTCCTACGAGCAGTACTTC. Full variable domain (remainder filled in from reference TRBV7-9 and TRBJ2-7): DTGVSQNPRHKITKRGQNVTFRCDPISEHNRLYWYRQTLGQGPEFLTYFQNEAQLEKSRLLSDRFSAERPKGSFSTLEIQRTEQGDSAMYLCASSSPWLSYEQYFGPGTRLTVT.

This clone was seen once. The chain is built from TRBV6-2 or TRBV6-3 and TRBJ2-7; 8 bases are shared with TRBD2. The CDR3 runs to 15 residues. V was pared by 0 bases and J by 1 base, with 2 bases of the junction left unmatched. Germline V CDR1 and CDR2: MNHEY, SVGEGT. CDR3 coding DNA: TGTGCCAGCAGTTACTCCGGGACTAGGTCCTACGAGCAGTACTTC. Amino acid sequence: CASSYSGTRSYEQYF.

This sequence joins TRBV28 and TRBJ1-3; no clear D gene. Looked up from germline, CDR1 is MDHEN and CDR2 is SYDVKM. CDR3 length: 13 residues. With 2 bases removed from V and 0 bases from J, the gap between germline ends came to 2 bases. CDR3 nucleotide sequence: TGTGCCAGCAGTTTAAGCTCTGGAAACACCATATATTTT. Residues: CASSLSSGNTIYF.

This chain connects TRBV9 to TRBJ2-3; D unresolved. V was clipped by 0 bases and J by 6 bases, with 11 bases between them. CDR1 is SGDLS and CDR2 is YYNGEE in the germline V gene. The CDR3 runs 14 residues. The CDR3 spells CASSVGPGSDTQYF. The CDR3 nucleotides are TGTGCCAGCAGCGTAGGGCCGGGTAGCGATACGCAGTATTTT.

The V gene is TRBV6-5, the J gene TRBJ2-7; D may be TRBD1 (5 bases). This CDR3 is built from 13 residues. CDR1 MNHEY and CDR2 SVGAGI come from the germline V gene. The ends were cut back, 2 bases at V and 3 bases at J, with 8 bases in the middle. CDR3 protein: CASSYGAFYEQYF. The DNA of the CDR3 is TGTGCCAGCAGTTACGGGGCCTTCTACGAGCAGTACTTC.

The chain carries TRBV7-2 and TRBJ1-1; D is perhaps TRBD1 (6 bases). The CDR3 has 16 amino acids. V lost 5 bases to trimming and J lost 5 bases, with 21 bases between them. CDR1 is SGHTA, CDR2 FQGNSA, per germline. The CDR3 loop is CASSRRGGSTGTEAFF. The CDR3 nucleotides are TGTGCCAGCAGCCGTAGGGGGGGGTCTACGGGAACTGAAGCTTTCTTT.

The chain uses TRBV27 and TRBJ2-2, with 11 bases fitting TRBD2. V shed 2 bases, J shed 0 bases, and the junction held 5 bases outside the gene matches. CDR1 is MNHEY, CDR2 SMNVEV, per germline (reference sequence). The CDR3 totals 18 residues. CDR3 sequence: CASSLLAGGSTNTGELFF. Written as DNA, the CDR3 is TGTGCCAGCAGTTTACTAGCGGGGGGATCTACGAACACCGGGGAGCTGTTTTTT.

CDR3 sequence reads: CACGGTGSYEQYF. As DNA, the CDR3 is TGTGCCTGTGGGGGGACAGGGTCCTACGAGCAGTACTTC. The chain uses TRBV6-5 and TRBJ2-7; 9 nucleotides match TRBD1. V trimming: 11 bases; J trimming: 1 base; junction bases outside the gene matches: 6. The CDR3 runs 13 residues. Germline CDR1 and CDR2: MNHEY and SVGAGI.

The V call is TRBV5-5, the J call TRBJ1-6, with 8 bases aligning to TRBD1. V was pared by 4 bases and J by 3 bases, with 6 bases of the junction left unmatched. Germline V gives CDR1 SGHKS, CDR2 YYEKEE (reference sequence). This CDR3 has 16 residues. CDR3 in DNA: TGTGCCAGCAGCAGACAGGGGCCGGACTATAATTCACCCCTCCACTTT. Its translation is CASSRQGPDYNSPLHF.

The genes are TRBV7-6 and TRBJ2-5; tentative D call: TRBD1 (5 bases). Trimming removed 0 bases from V and 5 bases from J, with 7 bases in between. Germline V gene data show CDR1 as SGHVS and CDR2 as FNYEAQ. The CDR3 is made up of 13 amino acids. In DNA form, the CDR3 reads TGTGCCAGCAGCTTAGCTAGGGGCGAGACCCAGTACTTC. Amino acid sequence: CASSLARGETQYF.

This rearrangement joins TRBV4-1 to TRBJ2-3, with D tentatively TRBD2 (5 bases). V lost 0 bases, J lost 2 bases, and 6 bases lay in between. The length of the CDR3 is 14 residues. Germline CDR1 and CDR2: MGHRA and YSYEKL. CDR3: CASSQDRDTDTQYF. Here the CDR3 DNA reads TGCGCCAGCAGCCAAGATCGGGACACAGATACGCAGTATTTT.

The chain carries TRBV11-2 and TRBJ1-2; D is perhaps TRBD1 (5 bases). V lost 5 bases and J lost 0, with 13 bases in between. Germline CDR1 is SGHAT and CDR2 is FQNNGV. The CDR3 totals 15 residues. The chain's CDR3 is CASSLPGTTNYGYTF. CDR3 DNA: TGTGCCAGCAGCCTCCCGGGGACTACTAACTATGGCTACACCTTC.

The gene calls are TRBV10-3 and TRBJ1-2, with D unresolved. The CDR3 consists of 13 residues. The V gene lost 3 bases and the J gene lost 7 bases, with 12 bases spanning the gap. CDR1 is ENHRY and CDR2 is SYGVKD in the germline V gene. The chain's CDR3 is CAISEIVELGYTF. CDR3 nucleotide sequence: TGTGCCATCAGTGAAATCGTCGAGCTTGGCTACACCTTC.

This clone showed up just a few times. This chain joins TRBV7-8 and TRBJ2-7; 8 bases map to TRBD1. This CDR3 is 14 amino acids long. V was pared by 3 bases and J by 0 bases, with 1 base of the junction left unmatched. The germline V gene has CDR1 SGHVS and CDR2 FQNEAQ. As DNA, the CDR3 is TGTGCCAGCAGCTTCCAGGGGGCCTCCTACGAGCAGTACTTC. It encodes CASSFQGASYEQYF. Together with reference TRBV7-8 and TRBJ2-7, the CDR3 gives the full variable domain: GAGVSQSPRYKVAKRGQDVALRCDPISGHVSLFWYQQALGQGPEFLTYFQNEAQLDKSGLPSDRFFAERPEGSVSTLKIQRTQQEDSAVYLCASSFQGASYEQYFGPGTRLTVT.

This clone was seen only once. J is TRBJ2-1 and V is TRBV27, with TRBD2 identical over 8 bases. The V segment lost 6 bases and the J segment 0 bases; nucleotides outside the gene matches: 4. Germline CDR1 is MNHEY and CDR2 is SMNVEV (reference sequence). The CDR3 sequence is 15 residues long. CDR3 coding DNA: TGTGCCAGCAGCCTAGCGGGCAGCTCCTACAATGAGCAGTTCTTC. Protein product: CASSLAGSSYNEQFF.

J is TRBJ2-2 and V is TRBV5-1; no definite D call. There are 15 residues in the CDR3. Germline loops: CDR1 SGHRS, CDR2 YFSETQ. The germline V and J ends were trimmed by 0 bases and 4 bases, with 10 bases remaining between them. The CDR3: CASSLGDISTGELFF. In DNA, the CDR3 is TGCGCCAGCAGCTTGGGTGACATCTCCACCGGGGAGCTGTTTTTT. The entire variable domain, with the rest obtained from reference TRBV5-1 and TRBJ2-2, is as follows: KAGVTQTPRYLIKTRGQQVTLSCSPISGHRSVSWYQQTPGQGLQFLFEYFSETQRNKGNFPGRFSGRQFSNSRSEMNVSTLELGDSALYLCASSLGDISTGELFFGEGSRLTVL.